Listed below are T cell receptor beta chains from one sample, sequenced in a study of cytomegalovirus exposure and HLA in healthy donors. Sequenced by immunoSEQ multiplex PCR; TCRdb stores in-frame clones only, minus some. Of approximately 100,000 clones listed, roughly three quarters are singletons. Sequencing input: PBMCs. These receptors were obtained from a woman aged 40 to 50 in good health and CMV-seronegative. Both conserved end residues are part of each CDR3. The order of the fields is V gene, J gene, CDR3 protein.

>TRBV2|TRBJ1-6
CASSLRDRMNSPLHF
>TRBV30|TRBJ2-3
CAWTRGLASDTQYF
>TRBV19|TRBJ1-2
CASSIPGRVSYGYTF
>TRBV25-1|TRBJ1-4
CASSQGQRVKLFF
>TRBV2|TRBJ1-3
CASPLAANSGNTIYF
>TRBV7-2|TRBJ1-4
CASSPQGGMTNEKLFF
>TRBV6-5|TRBJ1-2
CASSYKAAGGYGYTF
>TRBV7-9|TRBJ2-1
CASSDQGRNEQFF
>TRBV7-8|TRBJ2-7
CASSSTGEGYEQYF
>TRBV5-3|TRBJ1-5
CARSLVQGRSNQPQHF
>TRBV30|TRBJ2-7
CAWSLGTGREQYF
>TRBV4-1|TRBJ2-7
CASSHPDRASYEQYF